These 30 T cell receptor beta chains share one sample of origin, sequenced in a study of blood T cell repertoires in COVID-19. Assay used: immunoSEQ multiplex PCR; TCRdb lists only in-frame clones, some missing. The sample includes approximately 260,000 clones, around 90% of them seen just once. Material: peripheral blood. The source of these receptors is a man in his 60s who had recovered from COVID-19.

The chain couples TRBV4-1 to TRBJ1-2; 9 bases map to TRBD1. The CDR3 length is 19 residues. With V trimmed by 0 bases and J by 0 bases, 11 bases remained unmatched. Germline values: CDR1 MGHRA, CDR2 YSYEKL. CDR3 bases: TGCGCCAGCAGCCAAGATATGGAGGACAGGGGATATCCTAACTATGGCTACACCTTC. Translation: CASSQDMEDRGYPNYGYTF.

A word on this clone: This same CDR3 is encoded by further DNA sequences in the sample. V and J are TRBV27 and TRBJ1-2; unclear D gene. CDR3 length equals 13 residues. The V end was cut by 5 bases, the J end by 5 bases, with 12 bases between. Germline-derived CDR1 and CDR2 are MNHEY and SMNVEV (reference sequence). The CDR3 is CASSLAGAYGYTF. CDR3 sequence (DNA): TGTGCCAGCAGTCTAGCTGGTGCATATGGCTACACCTTC.

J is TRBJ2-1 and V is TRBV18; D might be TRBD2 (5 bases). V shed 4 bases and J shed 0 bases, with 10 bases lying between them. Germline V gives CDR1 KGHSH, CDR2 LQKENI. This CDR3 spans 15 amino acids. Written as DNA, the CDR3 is TGTGCCAGCTCACTCGGGGAAAGCTCCTACAATGAGCAGTTCTTC. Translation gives CASSLGESSYNEQFF.

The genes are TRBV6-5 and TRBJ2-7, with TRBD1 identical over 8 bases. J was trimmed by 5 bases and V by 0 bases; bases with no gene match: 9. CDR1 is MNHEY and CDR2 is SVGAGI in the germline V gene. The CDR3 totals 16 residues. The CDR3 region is CASSYSRTGYVHEQYF. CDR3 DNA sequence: TGTGCCAGCAGTTACTCAAGGACAGGGTATGTCCACGAGCAGTACTTC.

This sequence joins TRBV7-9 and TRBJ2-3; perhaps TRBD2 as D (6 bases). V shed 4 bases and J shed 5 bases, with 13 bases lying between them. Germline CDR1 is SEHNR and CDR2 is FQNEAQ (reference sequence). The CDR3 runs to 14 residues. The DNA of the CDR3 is TGTGCCAGCAGCTCCTCTGGGACTCAAGATACGCAGTATTTT. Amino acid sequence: CASSSSGTQDTQYF.

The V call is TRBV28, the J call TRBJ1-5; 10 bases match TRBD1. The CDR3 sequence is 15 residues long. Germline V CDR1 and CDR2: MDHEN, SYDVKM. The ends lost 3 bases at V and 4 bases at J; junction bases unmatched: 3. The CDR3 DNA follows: TGTGCCAGCAGTTTTGGGGACAGGGGAAATCAGCCCCAGCATTTT. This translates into CASSFGDRGNQPQHF.

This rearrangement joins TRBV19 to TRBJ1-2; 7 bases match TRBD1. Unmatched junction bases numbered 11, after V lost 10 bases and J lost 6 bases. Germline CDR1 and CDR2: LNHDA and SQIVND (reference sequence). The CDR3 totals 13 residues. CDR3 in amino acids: CATTQGGPNGYTF. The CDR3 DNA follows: TGTGCCACCACTCAGGGGGGTCCGAATGGCTACACCTTC.

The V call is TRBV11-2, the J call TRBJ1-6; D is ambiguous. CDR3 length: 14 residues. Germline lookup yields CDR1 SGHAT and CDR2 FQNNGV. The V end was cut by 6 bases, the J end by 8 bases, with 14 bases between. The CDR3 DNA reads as TGTGCCAGCAGTCCAGCCGCCGGGTATTCACCCCTCCACTTT. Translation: CASSPAAGYSPLHF.

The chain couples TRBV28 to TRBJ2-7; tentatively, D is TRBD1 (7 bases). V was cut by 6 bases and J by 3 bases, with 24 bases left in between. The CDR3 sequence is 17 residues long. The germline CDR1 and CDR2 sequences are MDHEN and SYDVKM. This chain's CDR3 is CASSRAWRDSPFYEQYF. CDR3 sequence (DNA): TGTGCCAGCAGCCGCGCTTGGCGGGACAGCCCCTTCTACGAGCAGTACTTC.

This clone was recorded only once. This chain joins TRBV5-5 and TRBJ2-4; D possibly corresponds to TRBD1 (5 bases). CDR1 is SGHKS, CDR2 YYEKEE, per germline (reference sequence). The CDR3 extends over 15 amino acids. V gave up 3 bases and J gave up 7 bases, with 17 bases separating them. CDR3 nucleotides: TGTGCCAGCAGCTCCCCTCAGGGTCTCTGGAACATTCAGTACTTC. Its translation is CASSSPQGLWNIQYF.

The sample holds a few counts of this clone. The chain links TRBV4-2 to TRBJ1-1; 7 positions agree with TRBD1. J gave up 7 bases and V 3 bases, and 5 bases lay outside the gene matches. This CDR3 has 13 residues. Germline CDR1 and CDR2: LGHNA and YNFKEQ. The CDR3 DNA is TGTGCCAGCAGCCAGTTAGACAGGGATGAAGCTTTCTTT. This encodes CASSQLDRDEAFF.

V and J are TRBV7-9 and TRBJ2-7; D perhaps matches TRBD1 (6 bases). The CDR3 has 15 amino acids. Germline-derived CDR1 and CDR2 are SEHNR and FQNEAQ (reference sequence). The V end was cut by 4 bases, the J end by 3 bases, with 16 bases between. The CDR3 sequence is CASSSAQGQRYEQYF. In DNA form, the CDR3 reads TGTGCCAGCAGCTCAGCCCAAGGACAGCGCTACGAGCAGTACTTC.

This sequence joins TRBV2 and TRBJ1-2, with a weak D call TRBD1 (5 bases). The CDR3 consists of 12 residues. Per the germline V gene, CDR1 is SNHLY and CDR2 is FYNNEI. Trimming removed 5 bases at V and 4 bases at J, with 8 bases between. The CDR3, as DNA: TGTGCCAGCAGTCCCAGGGTCTATGGCTACACCTTC. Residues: CASSPRVYGYTF.

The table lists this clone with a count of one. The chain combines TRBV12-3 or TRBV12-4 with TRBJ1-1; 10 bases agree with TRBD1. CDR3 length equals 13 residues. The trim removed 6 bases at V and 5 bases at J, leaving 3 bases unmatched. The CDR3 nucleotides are TGTGCCAGCAGGGACAGGGGGTGGACTGAAGCTTTCTTT. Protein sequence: CASRDRGWTEAFF.

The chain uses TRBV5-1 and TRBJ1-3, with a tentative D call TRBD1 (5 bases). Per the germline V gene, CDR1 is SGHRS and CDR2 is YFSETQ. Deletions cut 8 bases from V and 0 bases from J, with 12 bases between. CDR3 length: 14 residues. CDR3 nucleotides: TGCGCCAGTCAGGACACTGGCTCTGGAAACACCATATATTTT. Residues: CASQDTGSGNTIYF. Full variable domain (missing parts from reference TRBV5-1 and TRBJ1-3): KAGVTQTPRYLIKTRGQQVTLSCSPISGHRSVSWYQQTPGQGLQFLFEYFSETQRNKGNFPGRFSGRQFSNSRSEMNVSTLELGDSALYLCASQDTGSGNTIYFGEGSWLTVV.

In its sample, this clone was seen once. CDR3: CASSLDAGGGNTGELFF. The CDR3 DNA reads as TGTGCCAGCAGCTTGGATGCCGGGGGGGGCAACACCGGGGAGCTGTTTTTT. This rearrangement joins TRBV5-4 to TRBJ2-2; 8 nucleotides match TRBD2. With V trimmed by 0 bases and J by 2 bases, 6 bases remained unmatched. The CDR3 sequence is 17 residues long. Germline V gene data show CDR1 as SGHNT and CDR2 as YYREEE (reference sequence).

CDR3 DNA sequence: TGCGCCAGCAGCTTGCAAAGCCGACAGGGATCCAATGAGCAGTTCTTC. The encoded protein is CASSLQSRQGSNEQFF. The chain carries TRBV5-1 and TRBJ2-1; the match to TRBD1 covers 7 bases. With V trimmed by 1 base and J by 6 bases, 10 bases remained unmatched. CDR1 and CDR2 from the germline V gene are SGHRS and YFSETQ. This CDR3 comprises 16 residues.

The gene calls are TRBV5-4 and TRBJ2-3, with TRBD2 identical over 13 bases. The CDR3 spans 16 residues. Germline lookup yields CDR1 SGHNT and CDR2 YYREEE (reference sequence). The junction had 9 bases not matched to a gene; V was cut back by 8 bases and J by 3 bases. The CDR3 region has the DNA TGTGCCAGTACTAGCGGGGGGGCCTTAAGAACAGATACGCAGTATTTT. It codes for CASTSGGALRTDTQYF.

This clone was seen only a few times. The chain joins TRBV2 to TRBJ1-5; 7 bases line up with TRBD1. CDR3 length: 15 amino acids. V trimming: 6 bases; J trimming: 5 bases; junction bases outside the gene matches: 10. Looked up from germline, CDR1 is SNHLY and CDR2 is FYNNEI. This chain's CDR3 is CASRPNVRGDQPQHF. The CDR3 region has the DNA TGTGCCAGCAGACCCAACGTCAGGGGGGATCAGCCCCAGCATTTT.

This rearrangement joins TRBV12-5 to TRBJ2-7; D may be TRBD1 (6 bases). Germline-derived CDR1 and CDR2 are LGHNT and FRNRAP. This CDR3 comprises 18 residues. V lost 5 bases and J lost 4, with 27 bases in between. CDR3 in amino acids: CASGGGDRYRPDGYEQYV. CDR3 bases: TGTGCTAGTGGTGGGGGCGACAGGTATAGGCCGGATGGGTACGAGCAGTACGTC.

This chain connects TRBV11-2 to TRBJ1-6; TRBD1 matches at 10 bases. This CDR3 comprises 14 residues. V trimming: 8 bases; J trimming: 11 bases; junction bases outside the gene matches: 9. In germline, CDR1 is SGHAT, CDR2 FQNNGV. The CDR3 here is CASGPGTGDPPLHF. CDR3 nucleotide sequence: TGTGCCAGCGGTCCCGGGACAGGGGATCCACCCCTCCACTTT.

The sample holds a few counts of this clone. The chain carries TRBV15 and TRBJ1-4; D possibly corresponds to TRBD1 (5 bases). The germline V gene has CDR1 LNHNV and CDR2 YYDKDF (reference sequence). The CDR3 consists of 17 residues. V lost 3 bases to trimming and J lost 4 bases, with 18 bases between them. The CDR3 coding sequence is TGTGCCACCAGCAGTCCCCATTCGGGGAGGGGTAATGAAAAACTGTTTTTT. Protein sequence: CATSSPHSGRGNEKLFF. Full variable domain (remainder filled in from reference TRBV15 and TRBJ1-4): DAMVIQNPRYQVTQFGKPVTLSCSQTLNHNVMYWYQQKSSQAPKLLFHYYDKDFNNEADTPDNFQSRRPNTSFCFLDIRSPGLGDTAMYLCATSSPHSGRGNEKLFFGSGTQLSVL.

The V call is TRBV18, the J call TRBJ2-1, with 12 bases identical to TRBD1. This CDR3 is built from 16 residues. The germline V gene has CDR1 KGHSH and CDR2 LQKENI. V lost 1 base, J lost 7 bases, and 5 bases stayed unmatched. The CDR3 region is CASSPQGQGASNEQFF. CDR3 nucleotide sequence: TGTGCCAGCTCACCACAGGGACAGGGGGCTTCGAATGAGCAGTTCTTC.

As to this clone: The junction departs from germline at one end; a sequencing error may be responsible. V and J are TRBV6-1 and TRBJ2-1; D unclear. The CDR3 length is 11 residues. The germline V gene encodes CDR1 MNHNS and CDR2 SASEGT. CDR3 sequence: CASSESFEKFF. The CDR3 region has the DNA TGTGCCAGCAGTGAATCGTTTGAGAAGTTCTTC.

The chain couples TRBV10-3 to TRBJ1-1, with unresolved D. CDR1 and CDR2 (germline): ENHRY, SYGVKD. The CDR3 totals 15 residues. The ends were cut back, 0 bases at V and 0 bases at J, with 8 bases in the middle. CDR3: CAISESLQMNTEAFF. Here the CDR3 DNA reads TGTGCCATCAGTGAGTCCTTACAGATGAACACTGAAGCTTTCTTT.

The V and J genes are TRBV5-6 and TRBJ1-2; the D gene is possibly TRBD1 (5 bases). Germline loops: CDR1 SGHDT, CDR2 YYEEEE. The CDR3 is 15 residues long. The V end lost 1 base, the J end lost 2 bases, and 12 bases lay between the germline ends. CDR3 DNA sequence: TGTGCCAGCAGCTTGCTACCGACAGCCAACTATGGCTACACCTTC. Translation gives CASSLLPTANYGYTF.

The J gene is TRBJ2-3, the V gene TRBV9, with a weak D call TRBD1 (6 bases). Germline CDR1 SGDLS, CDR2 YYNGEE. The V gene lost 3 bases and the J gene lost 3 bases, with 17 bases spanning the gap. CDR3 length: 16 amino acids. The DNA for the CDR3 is TGTGCCAGCAGCGCCGTTCAGGGGAGTTGGACAGATACGCAGTATTTT. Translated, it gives CASSAVQGSWTDTQYF. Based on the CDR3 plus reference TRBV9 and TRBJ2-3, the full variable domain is DSGVTQTPKHLITATGQRVTLRCSPRSGDLSVYWYQQSLDQGLQFLIQYYNGEERAKGNILERFSAQQFPDLHSELNLSSLELGDSALYFCASSAVQGSWTDTQYFGPGTRLTVL.

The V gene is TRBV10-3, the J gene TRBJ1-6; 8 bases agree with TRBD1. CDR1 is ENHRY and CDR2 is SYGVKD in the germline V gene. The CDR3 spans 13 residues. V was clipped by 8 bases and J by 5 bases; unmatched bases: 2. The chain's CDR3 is CAIGTGDNSPLHF. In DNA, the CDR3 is TGTGCCATCGGGACAGGCGATAATTCACCCCTCCACTTT.

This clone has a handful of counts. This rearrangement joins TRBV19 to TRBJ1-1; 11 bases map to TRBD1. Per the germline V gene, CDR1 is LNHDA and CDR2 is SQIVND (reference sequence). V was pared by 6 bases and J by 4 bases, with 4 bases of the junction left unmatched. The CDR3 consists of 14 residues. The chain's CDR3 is CASSQDRGRTEAFF. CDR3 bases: TGTGCCAGTAGCCAGGACAGGGGGCGCACTGAAGCTTTCTTT. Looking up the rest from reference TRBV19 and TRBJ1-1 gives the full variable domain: DGGITQSPKYLFRKEGQNVTLSCEQNLNHDAMYWYRQDPGQGLRLIYYSQIVNDFQKGDIAEGYSVSREKKESFPLTVTSAQKNPTAFYLCASSQDRGRTEAFFGQGTRLTVV.

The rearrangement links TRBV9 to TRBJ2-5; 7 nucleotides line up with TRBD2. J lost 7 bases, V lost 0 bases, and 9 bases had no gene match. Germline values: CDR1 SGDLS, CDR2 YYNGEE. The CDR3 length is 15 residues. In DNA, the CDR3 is TGTGCCAGCAGCGTAGGAGCGGGGCCGCTAGGGACCCAGTACTTC. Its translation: CASSVGAGPLGTQYF.